Presented here are 8 T cell receptor beta chains from one specimen sequenced in a study of cytomegalovirus exposure and HLA in healthy donors. It was with 60 Vbeta and 13 Jbeta primers that the PCR ran. TCRdb's copy holds only in-frame clones and misses some; the assay was immunoSEQ multiplex PCR. Here the sample spans 150,000 to 200,000 clones, about four fifths being singletons. Sequenced sample: PBMCs. These receptor sequences come from a woman aged 18-29 years in good health and CMV-seronegative.

The chain uses TRBV30 and TRBJ2-7; perhaps TRBD2 as D (5 bases). Germline CDR1 and CDR2: GTSNPN and SVGIG (reference sequence). This CDR3 region has 15 residues. Trimming took 5 bases from V and 2 from J, leaving 19 bases between them. CDR3 sequence: CAWESSVGGPYEQYF. The CDR3 DNA reads as TGTGCCTGGGAGAGCTCCGTCGGCGGGCCCTACGAGCAGTACTTC.

This clone has only one observation. CDR3 protein: CASSFYTQYF. CDR3 coding DNA: TGTGCCAGCAGCTTCTATACGCAGTATTTT. V and J are TRBV7-9 and TRBJ2-3; D call uncertain. The CDR3 totals 10 residues. The V gene lost 3 bases and the J gene lost 7 bases, with 2 bases spanning the gap. Germline values: CDR1 SEHNR, CDR2 FQNEAQ (reference sequence).

The chain couples TRBV7-6 to TRBJ2-5, with a possible D match to TRBD1 (5 bases). V lost 1 base to trimming and J lost 3 bases, with 12 bases between them. The CDR3 is 15 residues long. Germline V gene sequence: CDR1 SGHVS, CDR2 FNYEAQ. CDR3 sequence: CASSLDPGHKETQYF. The CDR3 bases are TGTGCCAGCAGCTTAGACCCCGGACATAAAGAGACCCAGTACTTC.

Details on this clone: The junction shows a germline mismatch at one end, possibly a read error. The chain recombines TRBV7-9 with TRBJ1-3, with 7 bases that match TRBD1. Germline V lookup: CDR1 SEHNR, CDR2 FQNEAQ (reference sequence). The CDR3 loop spans 12 amino acids. The DNA for the CDR3 is TGTGCCAGCAGCTCGGGACAGACCCTACCGAATTTT. Translated: CASSSGQTLPNF.

The chain couples TRBV7-2 to TRBJ1-1, with D possibly matching TRBD1 (5 bases). V was pared by 3 bases and J by 5 bases, with 10 bases between. CDR3 length equals 13 residues. CDR1 and CDR2 from the germline V gene are SGHTA and FQGNSA. The CDR3 here is CASSLFQGTEAFF. Here the CDR3 DNA reads TGTGCCAGCAGCTTGTTCCAGGGAACTGAAGCTTTCTTT.

The chain is built from TRBV4-3 and TRBJ1-3, with TRBD1 identical over 8 bases. Losses at the gene ends were 3 bases for V and 0 bases for J; bases not matched to a gene: 7. Germline-derived CDR1 and CDR2 are LGHNA and YSLEER. The CDR3 is made up of 17 amino acids. The CDR3 region has the DNA TGCGCCAGCAGCCAGTACCGGGACAGGAGCTCTGGAAACACCATATATTTT. Translated, it gives CASSQYRDRSSGNTIYF.

V gene TRBV7-2 combines with J gene TRBJ2-7, with a possible D match to TRBD1 (5 bases). Trimming took 1 base from V and 9 from J, leaving 13 bases between them. The CDR3 covers 13 residues. CDR1 SGHTA and CDR2 FQGNSA come from the germline V gene. The CDR3, as DNA: TGTGCCAGCAGCTTAGGCGGACAAGCCGGGCAGTACGTC. Amino acids: CASSLGGQAGQYV.

This clone was detected only a few times. This chain uses TRBV19 with TRBJ1-1, with no clear D. The CDR3 totals 13 residues. Germline V gene sequence: CDR1 LNHDA, CDR2 SQIVND (reference sequence). The V end lost 5 bases, the J end lost 5 bases, and 12 bases lay between the germline ends. This CDR3 is CASSLSDLTEAFF. The CDR3 DNA is TGTGCCAGTAGTCTCTCGGACTTAACTGAAGCTTTCTTT. The full variable domain, its missing parts supplied by reference TRBV19 and TRBJ1-1, is DGGITQSPKYLFRKEGQNVTLSCEQNLNHDAMYWYRQDPGQGLRLIYYSQIVNDFQKGDIAEGYSVSREKKESFPLTVTSAQKNPTAFYLCASSLSDLTEAFFGQGTRLTVV.